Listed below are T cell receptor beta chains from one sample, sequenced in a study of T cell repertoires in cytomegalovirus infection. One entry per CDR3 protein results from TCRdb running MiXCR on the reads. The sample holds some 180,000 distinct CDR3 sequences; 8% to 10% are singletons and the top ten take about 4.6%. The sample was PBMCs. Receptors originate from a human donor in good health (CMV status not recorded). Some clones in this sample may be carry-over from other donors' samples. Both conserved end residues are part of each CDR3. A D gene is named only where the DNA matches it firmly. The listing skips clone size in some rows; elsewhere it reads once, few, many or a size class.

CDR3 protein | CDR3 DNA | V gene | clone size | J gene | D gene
CASSLFLASGYQETQYF | TGTGCCAGCAGCTTATTTTTGGCTAGCGGGTACCAAGAGACCCAGTACTTC | TRBV7-2 | many | TRBJ2-5 | TRBD2
CASSLDGRSNTEAFF | TGTGCCAGCAGCTTAGATGGCAGGTCGAACACTGAAGCTTTCTTT | TRBV11-2 | many | TRBJ1-1 | .
CASSLVLQAEAFF | TGTGCCAGCAGCTTAGTTTTACAGGCCGAAGCTTTCTTT | TRBV11-2 | few | TRBJ1-1 | .
CSVDGQGAGNTIYF | TGCAGCGTTGACGGCCAGGGGGCTGGAAACACCATATATTTT | TRBV29-1 | few | TRBJ1-3 | TRBD1
CSGEDSTNYGYTF | TGCAGCGGAGAGGACAGCACTAACTATGGCTACACCTTC | TRBV29-1 | many | TRBJ1-2 | .
CASSRLARGTGELFF | TGTGCCAGCAGCAGACTAGCGCGGGGGACCGGGGAGCTGTTTTTT | TRBV6-2/TRBV6-3 | once | TRBJ2-2 | TRBD2
CASSPLSSGGSRGEQFF | TGTGCCAGCAGTCCCCTTTCTAGCGGGGGAAGTCGGGGTGAGCAGTTCTTC | TRBV12-3/TRBV12-4 | many | TRBJ2-1 | TRBD2
CSARKPGRRRSELFF | TGCAGTGCTAGAAAACCGGGACGCCGCCGCTCGGAGCTGTTTTTT | TRBV20-1 | . | TRBJ2-2 | .
CASSSALAATYEQYF | TGTGCCAGCAGCTCCGCTCTAGCGGCAACCTACGAGCAGTACTTC | TRBV7-9 | many | TRBJ2-7 | TRBD2
CASNQGGGEKLFF | TGTGCCAGCAATCAAGGGGGCGGGGAAAAACTGTTTTTT | TRBV6-6 | . | TRBJ1-4 | TRBD1
CASSFGPQREANTGELFF | TGTGCCAGCAGCTTCGGACCACAGCGGGAGGCGAACACCGGGGAGCTGTTTTTT | TRBV5-4 | many | TRBJ2-2 | TRBD2
CASSLSKSGYTF | TGTGCCAGCAGTTTATCTAAATCAGGCTACACCTTC | TRBV28 | . | TRBJ1-2 | .
CSATGQGASYEQYF | TGCAGTGCTACGGGACAGGGGGCCTCCTACGAGCAGTACTTC | TRBV20-1 | . | TRBJ2-7 | TRBD1
CAISESGRVNSGNTIYF | TGTGCCATCAGTGAGTCCGGCAGGGTTAACTCTGGAAACACCATATATTTT | TRBV10-3 | many | TRBJ1-3 | .
CASSLVEGATRSQPQHF | TGTGCCAGCAGTTTAGTCGAAGGGGCTACAAGGAGTCAGCCCCAGCATTTT | TRBV28 | many | TRBJ1-5 | .
CASSFRPVRGSGANVLTF | TGTGCCAGCAGCTTCCGACCGGTGCGCGGGAGCGGGGCCAACGTCCTGACTTTC | TRBV7-2 | many | TRBJ2-6 | TRBD2
CASSLALASNQETQYF | TGTGCCAGCAGCTTAGCGCTAGCGTCAAATCAAGAGACCCAGTACTTC | TRBV7-8 | many | TRBJ2-5 | .
CASSLGILGLEGNEQFF | TGTGCCAGCAGCTTAGGTATCTTAGGACTGGAGGGCAATGAGCAGTTCTTC | TRBV7-2 | many | TRBJ2-1 | .
CASSLRGGETKYF | TGTGCCAGCAGCTTACGAGGGGGAGAGACCAAGTACTTC | TRBV7-2 | . | TRBJ2-5 | .
CSSWTGYGYTF | TGCAGCTCCTGGACCGGCTATGGCTACACCTTC | TRBV29-1 | . | TRBJ1-2 | .
CSVAASGGWNTEAFF | TGCAGCGTTGCGGCTAGCGGGGGCTGGAACACTGAAGCTTTCTTT | TRBV29-1 | few | TRBJ1-1 | .
CASRTSGWNTGELFF | TGTGCCAGCAGAACGAGCGGATGGAACACCGGGGAGCTGTTTTTT | TRBV6-1 | many | TRBJ2-2 | .
CASSQYQYGGTNEKLFF | TGTGCCAGCAGCCAATATCAATATGGGGGAACTAATGAAAAACTGTTTTTT | TRBV14 | many | TRBJ1-4 | .
CASGRGPSYEQYF | TGTGCCAGCGGGAGAGGGCCCTCCTACGAGCAGTACTTC | TRBV2 | many | TRBJ2-7 | .
CASSLGLAGDSYEQYF | TGTGCCAGCAGCTTGGGACTAGCGGGCGACTCCTACGAGCAGTACTTC | TRBV7-9 | few | TRBJ2-7 | TRBD2
CASSPYLARYNEQFF | TGCGCCAGCAGCCCTTACCTAGCACGCTACAATGAGCAGTTCTTC | TRBV4-3 | many | TRBJ2-1 | .
CAVGSPLHF | TGTGCCGTCGGGTCACCCCTCCACTTT | TRBV14 | few | TRBJ1-6 | .
CASKERGGTDTQYF | TGTGCCAGCAAAGAGCGGGGGGGCACAGATACGCAGTATTTT | TRBV2 | . | TRBJ2-3 | TRBD2
CSVEDRQETQYF | TGCAGCGTTGAGGACAGACAAGAGACCCAGTACTTC | TRBV29-1 | few | TRBJ2-5 | .
CASSSPATYEQYF | TGCGCCAGCAGCTCGCCGGCGACCTACGAGCAGTACTTC | TRBV5-1 | . | TRBJ2-7 | .
CASSLLAGPLTF | TGTGCCAGCAGCTTATTGGCGGGACCGCTGACTTTC | TRBV7-2 | many | TRBJ2-6 | .
CASSFRTLNTGELFF | TGTGCCAGCAGTTTTAGGACCCTGAACACCGGGGAGCTGTTTTTT | TRBV28 | few | TRBJ2-2 | .
CASCLEREETQYF | TGTGCCAGCTGTCTGGAGCGGGAAGAGACCCAGTACTTC | TRBV2 | few | TRBJ2-5 | .
CSASTRSGADTQYF | TGCAGTGCTAGTACTAGAAGTGGCGCAGATACGCAGTATTTT | TRBV20-1 | . | TRBJ2-3 | .
CATSRDPAYEQYF | TGTGCCACCAGCAGAGACCCCGCCTACGAGCAGTACTTC | TRBV15 | few | TRBJ2-7 | .
CASSRDSVPEAFF | TGTGCCAGCAGCCGGGACAGTGTCCCTGAAGCTTTCTTT | TRBV11-2 | . | TRBJ1-1 | TRBD1
CASSLRQYTEAFF | TGTGCCAGCAGCTTACGACAGTACACTGAAGCTTTCTTT | TRBV7-3 | many | TRBJ1-1 | .
CSAPDRLAKNIQYF | TGCAGTGCTCCGGACAGATTAGCCAAAAACATTCAGTACTTC | TRBV20-1 | many | TRBJ2-4 | .